This note documents a single TCR beta chain sequence. Its matching antigen is unknown. This sample was taken from a study of identical twins. The V gene lost 6 bases and the J gene lost 7 bases, with 18 bases spanning the gap. The CDR3 spans 14 residues. Germline V gene sequence: CDR1 LGHDT, CDR2 YNNKEL (reference sequence). TCRdb redid the calling of the 5' RACE reads with MiXCR, one entry per CDR3 protein. The top ten hold 1.6% of the sample, which has fewer than 800,000 distinct CDR3 sequences, just over 7% seen once. Study-wide points: Whereas memory repertoires showed no such difference, abundant cord blood beta clonotypes carried fewer insertions. Cross-sectional statistical analysis, not tracking of the same donors, underpinned the conclusions.

This sample was shared with a second study, whose subject was yellow fever vaccine responses in identical twins.

The clonotype was recovered from a young woman in good health. The genes are TRBV3-1 and TRBJ1-2; a weak D match, TRBD1 (5 bases). Sequencing input: PBMCs. The chain's CDR3 is CASSLGVGRGGYTF. For the CDR3, the DNA is TGTGCCAGCAGTTTGGGGGTTGGTCGCGGTGGCTACACCTTC.